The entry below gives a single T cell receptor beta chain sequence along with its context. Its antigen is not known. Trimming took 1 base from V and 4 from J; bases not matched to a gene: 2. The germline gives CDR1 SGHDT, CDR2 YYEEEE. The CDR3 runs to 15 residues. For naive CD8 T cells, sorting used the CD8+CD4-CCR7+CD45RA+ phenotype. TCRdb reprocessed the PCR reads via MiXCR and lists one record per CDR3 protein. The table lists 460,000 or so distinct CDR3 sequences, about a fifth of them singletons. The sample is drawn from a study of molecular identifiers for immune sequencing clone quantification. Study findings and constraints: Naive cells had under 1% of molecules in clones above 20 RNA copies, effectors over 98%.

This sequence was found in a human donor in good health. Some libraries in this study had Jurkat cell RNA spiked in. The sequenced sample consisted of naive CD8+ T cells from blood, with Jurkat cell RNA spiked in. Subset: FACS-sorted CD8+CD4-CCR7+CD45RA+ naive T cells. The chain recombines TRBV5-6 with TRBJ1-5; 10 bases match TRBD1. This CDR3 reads CASSLWDRGNQPQHF. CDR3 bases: TGTGCCAGCAGCTTGTGGGACAGGGGTAATCAGCCCCAGCATTTT.